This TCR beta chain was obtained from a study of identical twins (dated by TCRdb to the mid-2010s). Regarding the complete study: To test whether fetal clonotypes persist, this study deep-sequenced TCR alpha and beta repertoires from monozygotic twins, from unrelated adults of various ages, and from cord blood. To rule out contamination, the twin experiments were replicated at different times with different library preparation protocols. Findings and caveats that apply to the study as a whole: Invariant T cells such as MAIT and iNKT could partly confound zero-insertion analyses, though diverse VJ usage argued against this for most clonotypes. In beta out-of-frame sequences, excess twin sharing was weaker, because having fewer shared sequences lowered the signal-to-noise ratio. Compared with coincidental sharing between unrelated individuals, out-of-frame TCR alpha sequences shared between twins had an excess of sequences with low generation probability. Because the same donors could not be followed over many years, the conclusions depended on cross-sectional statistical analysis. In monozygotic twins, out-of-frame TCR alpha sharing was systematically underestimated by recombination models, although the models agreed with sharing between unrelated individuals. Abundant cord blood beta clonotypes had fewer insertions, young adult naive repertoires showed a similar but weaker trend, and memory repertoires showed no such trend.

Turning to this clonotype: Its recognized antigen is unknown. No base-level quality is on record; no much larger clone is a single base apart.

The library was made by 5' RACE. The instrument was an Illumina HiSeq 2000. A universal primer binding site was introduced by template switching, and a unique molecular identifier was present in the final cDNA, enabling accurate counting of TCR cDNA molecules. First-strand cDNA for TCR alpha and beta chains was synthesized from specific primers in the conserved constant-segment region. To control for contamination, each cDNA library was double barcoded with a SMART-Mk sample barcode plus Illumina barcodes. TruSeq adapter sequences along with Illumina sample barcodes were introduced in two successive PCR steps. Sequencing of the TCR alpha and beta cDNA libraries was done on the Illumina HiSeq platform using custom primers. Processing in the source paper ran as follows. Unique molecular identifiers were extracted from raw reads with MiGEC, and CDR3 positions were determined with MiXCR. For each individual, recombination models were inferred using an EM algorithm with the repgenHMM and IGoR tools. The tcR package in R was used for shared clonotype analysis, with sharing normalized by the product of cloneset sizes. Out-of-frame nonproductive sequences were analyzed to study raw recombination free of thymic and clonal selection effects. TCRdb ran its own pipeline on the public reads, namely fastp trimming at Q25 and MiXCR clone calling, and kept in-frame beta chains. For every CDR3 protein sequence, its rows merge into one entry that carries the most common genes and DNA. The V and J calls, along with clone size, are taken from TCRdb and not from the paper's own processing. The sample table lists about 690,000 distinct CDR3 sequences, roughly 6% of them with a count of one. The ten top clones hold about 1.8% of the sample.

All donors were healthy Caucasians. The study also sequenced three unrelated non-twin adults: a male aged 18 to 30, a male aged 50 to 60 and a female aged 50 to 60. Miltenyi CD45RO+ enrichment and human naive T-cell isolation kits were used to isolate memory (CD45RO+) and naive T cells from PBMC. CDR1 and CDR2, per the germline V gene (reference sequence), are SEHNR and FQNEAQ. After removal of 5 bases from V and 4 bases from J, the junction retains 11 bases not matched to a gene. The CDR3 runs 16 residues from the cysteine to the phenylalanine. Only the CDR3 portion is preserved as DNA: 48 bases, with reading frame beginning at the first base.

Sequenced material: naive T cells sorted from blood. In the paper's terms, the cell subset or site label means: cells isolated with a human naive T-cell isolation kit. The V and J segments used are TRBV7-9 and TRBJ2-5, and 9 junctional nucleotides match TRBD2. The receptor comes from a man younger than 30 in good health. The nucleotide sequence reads TGTGCCAGCAGCCCCCCCCTAGCGGGAAATCGAGAGACCCAGTACTTC. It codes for CASSPPLAGNRETQYF. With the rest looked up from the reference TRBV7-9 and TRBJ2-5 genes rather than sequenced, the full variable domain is DTGVSQNPRHKITKRGQNVTFRCDPISEHNRLYWYRQTLGQGPEFLTYFQNEAQLEKSRLLSDRFSAERPKGSFSTLEIQRTEQGDSAMYLCASSPPLAGNRETQYFGPGTRLLVL.